This T cell receptor (beta chain) was found in a study of CD8 T cells in ankylosing spondylitis. Trimming removed 7 bases from V and 10 bases from J, with 14 bases in between. The CDR3 is made up of 12 amino acids. The TCR beta libraries were generated through quantitative 5'-RACE incorporating molecular barcodes. Via MiXCR, TCRdb re-called the 5' RACE reads, giving one row per CDR3 protein. Of 100,000 to 150,000 distinct CDR3 sequences listed, around 8.5% were seen once; the top ten hold roughly 3.3%. At least ten counts were recorded for this clonotype. Its antigen is as yet unknown. Study-wide results and limits: What appeared characteristic of ankylosing spondylitis blood was a TCR beta motif of several highly homologous variants.

Sequences were obtained from blood, either unsorted or a sorted T cell fraction (not recorded which). This sequence originates from a male donor with ankylosing spondylitis or in good health (not recorded which). The V gene is TRBV12-3 or TRBV12-4, the J gene TRBJ1-5; D remains unclear. CDR3 loop: CASTQGRSPQHF. In DNA form, the CDR3 reads TGTGCCAGCACCCAAGGGCGTTCCCCCCAGCATTTT.